This is a list of T cell receptor beta chains from one sample in a study of molecular identifiers for immune sequencing clone quantification. TCRdb reprocessed the PCR reads via MiXCR and lists one record per CDR3 protein. The data contain about 500,000 distinct CDR3 sequences, roughly 23% of them singletons. The specimen sequenced was naive CD8+ T cells from blood, with Jurkat cell RNA spiked in. The source of these receptors is a human donor in good health. Some libraries in this study had Jurkat cell RNA spiked in. Each CDR3 is given with its conserved first and last residue. The D gene is left open where the match is weak. Clone size appears in some rows only: once, few, many, or a class for an expanded clone.

D: .; V: TRBV29-1; size: .; J: TRBJ2-7; CDR3: CSVLGGSYEQYF; DNA: TGCAGCGTTTTGGGGGGATCCTACGAGCAGTACTTC
D: TRBD1; V: TRBV5-6; size: .; J: TRBJ2-2; CDR3: CASSYAGTGNTGELFF; DNA: TGTGCCAGCAGCTATGCCGGGACAGGGAACACCGGGGAGCTGTTTTTT
D: TRBD2; V: TRBV6-2/TRBV6-3; size: many; J: TRBJ2-3; CDR3: CASNVLLAGGADTQYF; DNA: TGTGCCAGCAACGTCCTCCTAGCGGGGGGCGCGGATACGCAGTATTTT
D: TRBD1; V: TRBV6-2/TRBV6-3; size: .; J: TRBJ1-5; CDR3: CASRFTGGQPQPQHF; DNA: TGTGCCAGCAGATTCACAGGGGGCCAGCCCCAGCCCCAGCATTTT
D: .; V: TRBV6-5; size: .; J: TRBJ2-2; CDR3: CATSYSRNTGELFF; DNA: TGTGCCACCAGTTACTCTAGGAACACCGGGGAGCTGTTTTTT
D: TRBD1; V: TRBV12-3/TRBV12-4; size: many; J: TRBJ2-6; CDR3: CATGGPSPSGANVLTF; DNA: TGTGCGACAGGGGGCCCGTCGCCGTCTGGGGCCAACGTCCTGACTTTC
D: TRBD1; V: TRBV10-3; size: few; J: TRBJ2-7; CDR3: CAISTGTEQDEQYF; DNA: TGTGCCATCTCTACCGGGACAGAGCAGGACGAGCAGTACTTC
D: .; V: TRBV4-3; size: many; J: TRBJ2-3; CDR3: CASSQESRVTDTQYF; DNA: TGCGCCAGCAGCCAAGAGTCCCGGGTTACAGATACGCAGTATTTT
D: .; V: TRBV6-2/TRBV6-3; size: few; J: TRBJ2-6; CDR3: CASTPLGGSGANVLTF; DNA: TGTGCCAGCACCCCCTTGGGGGGATCTGGGGCCAACGTCCTGACTTTC
D: .; V: TRBV20-1; size: many; J: TRBJ1-6; CDR3: CSARGPGEWGSPLHF; DNA: TGCAGTGCTAGAGGCCCAGGGGAGTGGGGATCACCCCTCCACTTT
D: TRBD1; V: TRBV5-6; size: .; J: TRBJ1-2; CDR3: CASSPTDRAYGYTF; DNA: TGTGCCAGCAGCCCAACGGACAGGGCGTATGGCTACACCTTC
D: TRBD2; V: TRBV6-2/TRBV6-3; size: .; J: TRBJ2-5; CDR3: CASSYSQLPGLAGLQETQYF; DNA: TGTGCCAGCAGTTACTCTCAACTTCCGGGACTAGCGGGACTACAAGAGACCCAGTACTTC
D: .; V: TRBV5-1; size: few; J: TRBJ2-1; CDR3: CASSLDSSYYNEQFF; DNA: TGCGCCAGCAGCTTGGATAGCAGTTACTACAATGAGCAGTTCTTC
D: .; V: TRBV7-9; size: many; J: TRBJ2-3; CDR3: CASSLDRDAYTQYF; DNA: TGTGCCAGCAGCTTAGACAGGGACGCCTATACGCAGTATTTT
D: .; V: TRBV6-2/TRBV6-3; size: few; J: TRBJ1-5; CDR3: CASSYSGVGQPQHF; DNA: TGTGCCAGCAGTTACTCAGGGGTGGGCCAGCCCCAGCATTTT
D: .; V: TRBV18; size: .; J: TRBJ2-3; CDR3: CASSPGHRTDTQYF; DNA: TGTGCCAGCTCACCAGGGCACCGCACAGATACGCAGTATTTT
D: .; V: TRBV9; size: many; J: TRBJ2-3; CDR3: CASSVGKYSDTQYF; DNA: TGTGCCAGCAGCGTAGGAAAGTACTCAGATACGCAGTATTTT
D: TRBD1; V: TRBV7-9; size: few; J: TRBJ2-7; CDR3: CASTGTGGVHEQYF; DNA: TGTGCCAGCACCGGGACAGGGGGCGTCCACGAGCAGTACTTC
D: TRBD2; V: TRBV7-9; size: .; J: TRBJ2-1; CDR3: CASSLVAGGPDEQFF; DNA: TGTGCCAGCAGCTTAGTAGCGGGAGGGCCAGATGAGCAGTTCTTC
D: TRBD1; V: TRBV20-1; size: few; J: TRBJ1-5; CDR3: CSARTGSNQPQHF; DNA: TGCAGTGCTCGGACAGGGAGCAATCAGCCCCAGCATTTT
D: TRBD1; V: TRBV9; size: .; J: TRBJ1-2; CDR3: CASSSWDRANYGYTF; DNA: TGTGCCAGCAGCTCCTGGGACAGAGCTAACTATGGCTACACCTTC
D: TRBD2; V: TRBV6-2/TRBV6-3; size: .; J: TRBJ2-5; CDR3: CASSYSIAGGLQETQYF; DNA: TGTGCCAGCAGTTACTCCATAGCGGGAGGGCTTCAAGAGACCCAGTACTTC
D: .; V: TRBV7-6; size: few; J: TRBJ2-2; CDR3: CASSLAPTGELFF; DNA: TGTGCCAGCAGCTTAGCACCCACCGGGGAGCTGTTTTTT
D: TRBD2; V: TRBV4-2; size: few; J: TRBJ2-1; CDR3: CASSQVWLAGNNEQFF; DNA: TGTGCCAGCAGCCAAGTTTGGCTAGCGGGAAACAATGAGCAGTTCTTC
D: .; V: TRBV19; size: few; J: TRBJ1-5; CDR3: CASSIDGYQPQHF; DNA: TGTGCCAGTAGTATAGACGGTTATCAGCCCCAGCATTTT
D: .; V: TRBV30; size: .; J: TRBJ2-7; CDR3: CAWGTGVAYEQYF; DNA: TGTGCCTGGGGGACCGGCGTCGCCTACGAGCAGTACTTC
D: .; V: TRBV25-1; size: few; J: TRBJ2-7; CDR3: CASSDGLKGYEQYF; DNA: TGTGCCAGCAGTGATGGGTTGAAGGGGTACGAGCAGTACTTC
D: .; V: TRBV7-2; size: many; J: TRBJ2-7; CDR3: CASSQTKVYEQYF; DNA: TGTGCCAGCAGTCAAACTAAGGTGTACGAGCAGTACTTC
D: TRBD1; V: TRBV5-1; size: .; J: TRBJ1-5; CDR3: CASSLGTVGSNQPQRF; DNA: TGCGCCAGCAGCCTGGGGACAGTGGGTAGCAATCAGCCCCAGCGTTTT
D: TRBD1; V: TRBV25-1; size: .; J: TRBJ2-1; CDR3: CASSVAGTGVFPSSYNEQFF; DNA: TGTGCCAGCAGTGTAGCCGGGACAGGGGTCTTCCCCAGCTCCTACAATGAGCAGTTCTTC
D: .; V: TRBV7-9; size: few; J: TRBJ2-3; CDR3: CASSPVVSTDTQYF; DNA: TGTGCCAGCAGCCCAGTTGTAAGCACAGATACGCAGTATTTT
D: .; V: TRBV9; size: many; J: TRBJ1-1; CDR3: CASSVVGSTEAFF; DNA: TGTGCCAGCAGCGTAGTGGGGTCCACTGAAGCTTTCTTT
D: TRBD1; V: TRBV30; size: few; J: TRBJ1-5; CDR3: CAWSVGQGARQPQHF; DNA: TGTGCCTGGAGTGTGGGGCAGGGGGCACGACAGCCCCAGCATTTT
D: .; V: TRBV29-1; size: many; J: TRBJ2-2; CDR3: CSVSSTGELFF; DNA: TGCAGCGTTTCAAGTACCGGGGAGCTGTTTTTT
D: TRBD1; V: TRBV5-1; size: many; J: TRBJ2-5; CDR3: CASSGRDRGPETQYF; DNA: TGCGCCAGCAGCGGCCGGGACAGGGGGCCAGAGACCCAGTACTTC
D: .; V: TRBV21-1; size: .; J: TRBJ1-1; CDR3: CASRQRTGTNTEAFF; DNA: TGTGCCAGCAGACAAAGGACAGGGACGAACACTGAAGCTTTCTTT
D: .; V: TRBV4-3; size: many; J: TRBJ2-5; CDR3: CASSQDRAGMGPKTQYF; DNA: TGCGCCAGCAGCCAAGATCGTGCGGGGATGGGTCCCAAGACCCAGTACTTC
D: .; V: TRBV21-1; size: many; J: TRBJ2-4; CDR3: CASSKEVRGPKKIQYF; DNA: TGTGCCAGCAGCAAAGAAGTTCGAGGTCCTAAGAAGATTCAGTACTTC
D: .; V: TRBV6-5; size: few; J: TRBJ2-4; CDR3: CASSYNMARAGGNIQYF; DNA: TGTGCCAGCAGTTATAATATGGCTCGAGCCGGAGGGAACATTCAGTACTTC
D: .; V: TRBV5-8; size: .; J: TRBJ2-7; CDR3: CASSLDWVGPYEQYF; DNA: TGTGCCAGCAGCTTGGACTGGGTGGGGCCCTACGAGCAGTACTTC
D: .; V: TRBV5-4; size: few; J: TRBJ1-6; CDR3: CASSHDGSPLHF; DNA: TGTGCCAGCAGCCACGATGGTTCACCCCTCCACTTT
D: .; V: TRBV12-3/TRBV12-4; size: many; J: TRBJ2-3; CDR3: CASSLGRVSTDTQYF; DNA: TGTGCCAGCAGTTTAGGTCGGGTTAGCACAGATACGCAGTATTTT
D: .; V: TRBV7-9; size: many; J: TRBJ2-5; CDR3: CASSGAGPQETQYF; DNA: TGTGCCAGCTCTGGGGCGGGACCACAAGAGACCCAGTACTTC
D: .; V: TRBV12-3/TRBV12-4; size: many; J: TRBJ2-1; CDR3: CASSLAPTEQFF; DNA: TGTGCCAGCAGTTTAGCGCCCACTGAGCAGTTCTTC
D: .; V: TRBV24-1; size: .; J: TRBJ2-2; CDR3: CATSDGNVPGELLF; DNA: TGTGCCACCAGTGATGGAAACGTCCCCGGGGAGCTGCTTTTT
D: .; V: TRBV19; size: few; J: TRBJ1-1; CDR3: CASSITPMGTEAFF; DNA: TGTGCCAGTAGTATCACCCCGATGGGAACTGAAGCTTTCTTT
D: .; V: TRBV4-3; size: many; J: TRBJ2-6; CDR3: CASGPVVSGANVLTF; DNA: TGCGCCAGCGGCCCTGTGGTCTCTGGGGCCAACGTCCTGACTTTC
D: .; V: TRBV12-3/TRBV12-4; size: few; J: TRBJ2-3; CDR3: CASSPSRTALGQYF; DNA: TGTGCCAGCAGTCCCTCGCGGACCGCCCTGGGGCAGTATTTT
D: TRBD2; V: TRBV6-5; size: many; J: TRBJ2-5; CDR3: CASSWGGETQYF; DNA: TGTGCCAGCAGCTGGGGGGGAGAGACCCAGTACTTC